In this sample, the clone carrying this TCR beta chain turned up many times. The CDR3 covers 18 residues. Looked up from germline, CDR1 is SQVTM and CDR2 is ANQGSEA. V shed 7 bases and J 1 base; nucleotides not matched to a gene: 17. TCRdb analysed the RT-PCR reads with MiXCR anew, one entry per CDR3 protein. The table records about 680,000 distinct CDR3 sequences, over 12% of them present only once. V is TRBV29-1 and J is TRBJ1-1; 11 bases match TRBD1. Source material: memory CD4+ T cells from blood. The source is a female donor in good health, serving as a healthy control. CDR3 residues: CSARGQGAPVRENTEAFF. CDR3 bases: TGCAGCGCAAGAGGACAGGGGGCGCCGGTTCGAGAGAACACTGAAGCTTTCTTT.